This T cell receptor beta chain was captured in a study of blood T cell repertoires in COVID-19. Study information: Sample material is recorded as cDNA or gDNA derived from T cells, B-cell-depleted T cells, or PBMCs.

Participants reported their clinical history, and cohort assignment relied on those reports. With 3 bases removed from V and 7 bases from J, the gap between germline ends came to 12 bases. The length of the CDR3 is 13 residues. Germline lookup yields CDR1 LNHDA and CDR2 SQIVND (reference sequence). Assay used: immunoSEQ multiplex PCR; TCRdb lists only in-frame clones, some missing. The sample has 350,000 to 400,000 clones, approximately 92% seen once. The chain carries TRBV19 and TRBJ1-2, with D tentatively TRBD1 (5 bases). The receptor was derived from a man aged 18 to 30 who had recovered from COVID-19. Sequencing used PBMCs or T cells enriched from blood (not recorded which). The CDR3 region has the DNA TGTGCCAGTAGTATGAGGGACTACCGTGGCTACACCTTC. Translated, it gives CASSMRDYRGYTF.